Following are 12 T cell receptor beta chains from one sample sequenced in a study of blood T cell repertoires in COVID-19. Generated by immunoSEQ multiplex PCR, the TCRdb table keeps only in-frame clones and is missing some. Among more than 300,000 clones listed, over 80% were seen once. Source material: PBMCs or T cells enriched from blood (not recorded which). These receptors all come from a woman between 50 and 59 years old who had recovered from COVID-19.

Only one count was recorded for this clone. The V and J genes are TRBV2 and TRBJ1-6; D perhaps matches TRBD1 (5 bases). Per germline, CDR1 SNHLY and CDR2 FYNNEI. The CDR3 consists of 15 residues. The ends were cut back, 6 bases at V and 4 bases at J, with 13 bases in the middle. The CDR3: CASSSDRGYNSPLHF. The DNA of the CDR3 is TGTGCCAGCAGCTCCGACAGAGGATATAATTCACCCCTCCACTTT.

This chain links TRBV4-3 with TRBJ1-5; D is perhaps TRBD1 (6 bases). Per the germline V gene, CDR1 is LGHNA and CDR2 is YSLEER. This CDR3 region has 15 residues. V was clipped by 0 bases and J by 3 bases, with 9 bases between them. This CDR3 reads CASSQDTGHNQPQHF. The CDR3 coding sequence is TGCGCCAGCAGCCAAGATACAGGGCACAATCAGCCCCAGCATTTT.

This chain uses TRBV4-3 with TRBJ1-2; D might be TRBD1 (5 bases). CDR3 length equals 15 residues. The V and J ends lost 1 base and 8 bases respectively, with 17 bases between them. The germline CDR1 and CDR2 sequences are LGHNA and YSLEER. The CDR3 protein is CASSQVSPGIGGYTF. The CDR3 DNA sequence: TGCGCCAGCAGCCAAGTCTCCCCAGGGATCGGGGGCTACACCTTC.

The chain couples TRBV19 to TRBJ2-4; D is perhaps TRBD1 (5 bases). There are 13 residues in the CDR3. Trimming took 4 bases from V and 11 from J, leaving 15 bases between them. Germline lookup yields CDR1 LNHDA and CDR2 SQIVND (reference sequence). The CDR3 here is CASSTESRALQYF. In DNA, the CDR3 is TGTGCCAGTAGTACAGAATCCAGGGCCCTTCAGTACTTC.

This chain joins TRBV5-1 and TRBJ1-2; D might be TRBD1 (6 bases). There are 14 residues in the CDR3. Trimming took off 7 bases at V and 5 bases at J, with 18 bases between the two ends. CDR1 and CDR2 from the germline V gene are SGHRS and YFSETQ. This CDR3 reads CASSRGDPQYGYTF. For the CDR3, the DNA is TGCGCCAGCTCCAGGGGTGACCCCCAATATGGCTACACCTTC.

This sequence joins TRBV19 and TRBJ2-2; 8 bases line up with TRBD2. The CDR3 consists of 15 residues. The ends lost 6 bases at V and 7 bases at J; junction bases unmatched: 10. Germline lookup yields CDR1 LNHDA and CDR2 SQIVND (reference sequence). CDR3 nucleotides: TGTGCCAGTAGCCAAAACGGGGGGGCCGACGGGGAGCTGTTTTTT. Its protein is CASSQNGGADGELFF.

The rearrangement links TRBV29-1 to TRBJ2-3; 7 bases are a match to TRBD1. From germline, CDR1 is SQVTM and CDR2 ANQGSEA. The CDR3 length is 16 residues. The trim removed 7 bases at V and 1 base at J, leaving 14 bases unmatched. The CDR3 coding sequence is TGCAGCGCCCGGGACAGCCTATCTATCGGCACAGATACGCAGTATTTT. Translated, it gives CSARDSLSIGTDTQYF.

This sequence joins TRBV6-5 and TRBJ1-3; possibly TRBD1 for D (5 bases). The germline V gene has CDR1 MNHEY and CDR2 SVGAGI. Trimming left V 3 bases short and J 0 bases short, with 9 bases between. The CDR3 length is 15 residues. The CDR3 is CASSYSGLSGNTIYF. Written as DNA, the CDR3 is TGTGCCAGCAGTTATTCAGGGCTCTCTGGAAACACCATATATTTT.

This chain uses TRBV7-9 with TRBJ1-2, with 8 bases matching TRBD1. This CDR3 contains 13 residues. V gave up 5 bases and J gave up 4 bases; unmatched junction bases: 3. CDR1 is SEHNR and CDR2 is FQNEAQ in the germline V gene (reference sequence). CDR3 sequence: CASSIGTGYGYTF. DNA of the CDR3: TGTGCCAGCAGCATCGGGACAGGCTATGGCTACACCTTC.

In its sample, this clone was seen a few times. The genes are TRBV6-2 or TRBV6-3 and TRBJ1-1; perhaps TRBD1 as D (6 bases). The CDR3 covers 15 residues. Trimming cost V 7 bases and J 6 bases, with 21 bases left between them. CDR1 is MNHEY, CDR2 SVGEGT, per germline. The CDR3 region has the DNA TGTGCCAGCAACCCTGGGGGCCACACTGGGTCTGAAGCTTTCTTT. Translating it yields CASNPGGHTGSEAFF.

This chain connects TRBV5-1 to TRBJ1-2; D unresolved. The CDR3 is 13 amino acids. Trimming shortened V by 1 base and J by 7 bases, and 11 bases separated the two germline ends. Germline V gene sequence: CDR1 SGHRS, CDR2 YFSETQ. This CDR3 reads CASSLNELSGYTF. Here the CDR3 DNA reads TGCGCCAGCAGCTTGAACGAGCTCTCTGGCTACACCTTC. The full variable domain, with the rest looked up from reference TRBV5-1 and TRBJ1-2, is KAGVTQTPRYLIKTRGQQVTLSCSPISGHRSVSWYQQTPGQGLQFLFEYFSETQRNKGNFPGRFSGRQFSNSRSEMNVSTLELGDSALYLCASSLNELSGYTFGSGTRLTVV.

This clone appeared a single time. The chain uses TRBV14 and TRBJ1-2, with D unclear. V gave up 3 bases and J gave up 3 bases, with 11 bases separating them. Per germline, CDR1 SGHDN and CDR2 FVKESK. The CDR3 is made up of 14 amino acids. CDR3 loop: CASSQTARYYGYTF. DNA of the CDR3: TGTGCCAGCAGCCAGACCGCCAGGTACTATGGCTACACCTTC.